The entry below describes one TCR beta chain. The antigen is undetermined. These data are taken from a study of T cells in localized non-small cell lung cancer. Study results and caveats: Across samples, adjacent lung featured a median roughly 60 of the top 100 tumor clones. Greater blood T cell density accompanied longer overall survival.

Assay: immunoSEQ multiplex PCR; the TCRdb copy retains only in-frame clones and omits some. The sample consists of some 10,000 clones, approximately 85% of them appearing once. V lost 5 bases and J 5 bases, leaving 12 bases between the germline ends. The germline CDR1 and CDR2 sequences are LNHDA and SQIVND (reference sequence). CDR3 size: 14 residues. The TCR comes from a male donor aged 60 or older with stage III lung adenocarcinoma. The specimen comprised peripheral blood, sampled before any cancer treatment. V usage is TRBV19 and J usage is TRBJ1-4; weak D call: TRBD1 (6 bases). The chain's CDR3 is CASSQDRLNEKLFF. CDR3 DNA sequence: TGTGCCAGTAGTCAAGACAGGCTCAATGAAAAACTGTTTTTT.